The T cell receptor beta chain under discussion was sequenced for a study of cytomegalovirus exposure and HLA in healthy donors. A remark on this clone: Its target is not known.

The PCR was carried out with 60 Vbeta primers and 13 Jbeta primers. Using immunoSEQ multiplex PCR, the repertoire was profiled, and TCRdb retains in-frame clones only, with some absent. The sample features just over 150,000 clones, with around 1.9% in its top ten. Study-level findings and limits: Most subjects had HLA-A and HLA-B alleles reportedly predicted accurately by TCR beta sequences. Later genetic work tied a missense DCLRE1C variant to beta-chain V and J trimming. A list of roughly 180 TCR beta chains associated with cytomegalovirus was given.

V lost 1 base, J lost 4 bases, and 9 bases lay in between. The CDR3 has 13 amino acids. From germline, CDR1 is SQVTM and CDR2 ANQGSEA. The receptor was isolated from a man in his thirties or forties in good health and CMV-seronegative. J is TRBJ2-3 and V is TRBV29-1; D ambiguous. The sample consisted of PBMCs. CDR3 loop: CSVEVSLSDTQYF. The DNA for the CDR3 is TGCAGCGTTGAAGTCAGTCTCTCAGATACGCAGTATTTT.